The 6 T cell receptor beta chains in this list originate from one sample, sequenced in a study of blood T cell repertoires in COVID-19 (dated by TCRdb to about 2020). Receptor amplification or capture employed the immunoSEQ multiplex PCR assay. Sourced from immuneACCESS, this table was stored by TCRdb with only in-frame sequences that have V and J called. A share of the clones is absent; for the studies checked, an unresolved V gene accounts for under half, and the remainder has no known explanation. In all, the sample holds about 290,000 clones, and 89% of those were seen once. Of the sample, 1.7% is held by the ten largest clones. The material sequenced was PBMCs or T cells enriched from blood (not recorded which). These receptors came from a middle-aged woman who had recovered from COVID-19.

The V and J genes are TRBV4-3 and TRBJ1-2, with TRBD1 as a possible D gene (6 bases). Trimming cost V 3 bases and J 4 bases, with 9 bases left between them. In germline, CDR1 is LGHNA, CDR2 YSLEER. The CDR3 runs to 13 residues. The CDR3 DNA follows: TGCGCCAGCAGCCAGGGGGCCGGCTATGGCTACACCTTC. This codes for CASSQGAGYGYTF.

V and J are TRBV27 and TRBJ2-1; 11 bases map to TRBD2. J was trimmed by 5 bases and V by 7 bases; bases with no gene match: 10. Looked up from germline, CDR1 is MNHEY and CDR2 is SMNVEV (reference sequence). This CDR3 region has 16 residues. CDR3 in amino acids: CASTSGLAGGHNEQFF. The CDR3 coding sequence is TGTGCCAGCACCTCGGGGCTAGCGGGAGGTCACAATGAGCAGTTCTTC.

The chain employs TRBV2 and TRBJ2-2; D is uncertain. Germline assignment: CDR1 SNHLY and CDR2 FYNNEI. CDR3 size: 11 residues. With 8 bases removed from V and 6 bases from J, the gap between germline ends came to 7 bases. The CDR3 sequence is CASSNAGELFF. As DNA, the CDR3 is TGTGCCAGCTCAAATGCCGGGGAGCTGTTTTTT.

This rearrangement joins TRBV9 to TRBJ1-5; 7 nucleotides match TRBD1. Losses at the gene ends were 4 bases for V and 1 base for J; bases not matched to a gene: 2. Germline CDR1 reads SGDLS; CDR2 reads YYNGEE. The CDR3 length is 14 residues. The CDR3 DNA is TGTGCCAGCAGCTCGGGACAGAGCAATCAGCCCCAGCATTTT. Amino acid sequence: CASSSGQSNQPQHF. The full variable domain, rest sourced from reference TRBV9 and TRBJ1-5, is DSGVTQTPKHLITATGQRVTLRCSPRSGDLSVYWYQQSLDQGLQFLIQYYNGEERAKGNILERFSAQQFPDLHSELNLSSLELGDSALYFCASSSGQSNQPQHFGDGTRLSIL.

A remark on this clone: A read error may account for a junction end that differs from germline. The CDR3 region is CASSRTSGRTDTQYF. CDR3 DNA sequence: TGTGCTAGCAGCCGGACTAGCGGGCGCACAGATACGCAGTATTTT. V usage is TRBV7-7 and J usage is TRBJ2-3; TRBD2 aligns across 11 bases. CDR3 size: 15 residues. CDR1 is SSHAT and CDR2 is FNYEAQ in the germline V gene (reference sequence).

V is TRBV19 and J is TRBJ2-4; TRBD2 might be the D (6 bases). V was pared by 11 bases and J by 9 bases, with 14 bases between. The CDR3 runs 11 residues. From germline, CDR1 is LNHDA and CDR2 SQIVND (reference sequence). The CDR3 DNA reads TGTGCCGGCGGGACTCGGGGCATTCAGTACTTC. The encoded protein is CAGGTRGIQYF.